The sequence of this T cell receptor (beta chain) was determined in a study of T cell responses to AZD1222 COVID-19 vaccine (TCRdb year 2021). Regarding the study in general: TCR sequencing covered over 230 trial participants: about 210 given two doses of AZD1222 and around 26 given two doses of MenACWY control vaccine. Enrollment into the trials was organized by age into subgroups of 18-55, 56-69 and 70-plus years, and those subgroups contained about 150, 27 and 61 TCR-sequenced participants, respectively.

The CDR3 regions of human TCRbeta chains were subjected to immunosequencing. The source study handled its data this way. TCRs in the repertoires were matched against a reference library of SARS-CoV-2-specific TCRs that had been generated with the MIRA antigen-specificity platform. Breadth meant the fraction of unique TCRs that were SARS-CoV-2-associated, whereas depth meant the fraction of total T cells that were SARS-CoV-2-associated. Using the MIRA data, each spike-specific TCR was mapped to the spike region that the TCR reacts to and placed in a CD4 or CD8 class. Log10-transformed breadth and depth values were compared by one-way ANOVA with Sidak's multiple comparisons tests. TCRdb retrieved this table from immuneACCESS and kept in-frame rearrangements only. Not all clones are present; in checked studies, unresolved V genes account for under half, and no reason is known for the remainder. The D gene and trimming were derived from the DNA, and the V and J assignments and clone size from that table. The sample table records about 140,000 clones; 91% of these occur just once. The top ten clones comprise roughly 1.3% of the sample.

Overall study results and their limits: No day 14 peak-response samples were available, so repertoires were characterized only after the peak T cell response. Most participants were white British and females outnumbered males, and the authors suggested that clonal diversity may have been underestimated. Nearly half of unique spike-specific TCRs reportedly recognized epitopes outside regions mutated in the B.1.351 and B.1.1.7 variants. In the small 56-69-year group, the increase in depth fell short of significance, most likely because of low power. After two AZD1222 doses, both the breadth and the depth of spike-specific TCRs were significantly higher than at day 0 and than in MenACWY recipients. The whole spike protein was spanned by vaccine-associated CD4 TCRs, and dominant responses were seen in regions 160-218 and 743-854. Only a handful of AZD1222 recipients were SARS-CoV-2 seropositive at baseline, limiting conclusions about previously exposed vaccinees.

The intended sense of this specimen's time point label: about 28 days (+/-7) after the second vaccine dose. AZD1222 recipients given second doses at about 4 weeks or at about 12 weeks were pooled, since spike-specific TCR depth and breadth were not found to differ between the two schedules. Vaccinee samples came from UK trials COV001 and COV002, including a single-blind randomized controlled phase 2/3 trial of AZD1222 (ChAdOx1 nCoV-19) in healthy adults. For TCRbeta chain sequencing, PBMC samples from trial participants were taken at day 0 and at day 28 after the second dose. As regards this clone: Its recognized antigen is unknown. No base quality information exists; no much larger clone differs at one position.

The V end gives up 7 bases and the J end 5 bases, leaving 11 bases in the junction not matched to a gene. CDR1 SGHRS and CDR2 YFSETQ are derived from the germline V gene. The CDR3 runs 14 residues from the cysteine to the phenylalanine. Only CDR3 DNA is held: 42 bases, read in frame from base 1. The sequences come from peripheral blood, collected 28 days after the second AZD1222 dose. The receptor was derived from an adult who received the AZD1222 COVID-19 vaccine. The rearranged segments are TRBV5-1 and TRBJ1-1; TRBD1 aligns with 7 central bases. The CDR3 is CASSPGGGWTEAFF. The DNA reads TGCGCCAGCTCTCCCGGAGGGGGCTGGACTGAAGCTTTCTTT.